What follows are 21 T cell receptor beta chains derived from one specimen sequenced in a study of cytomegalovirus exposure and HLA in healthy donors. The primer mix had 60 Vbeta and 13 Jbeta primers. Data came from immunoSEQ multiplex PCR; TCRdb stores just in-frame clones and leaves some out. The sample holds approximately 130,000 clones, about four fifths seen once. The material sequenced was PBMCs. The receptors stem from a man aged 30-40 years in good health and CMV-seronegative.

This clone was seen once. The V gene is TRBV19, the J gene TRBJ2-2; 7 positions match TRBD1. From germline, CDR1 is LNHDA and CDR2 SQIVND (reference sequence). Trimming removed 6 bases from V and 6 bases from J; junction bases left unmatched: 1. The CDR3 runs 12 residues. Here the CDR3 DNA reads TGTGCCAGTAGGACAGGGCCCGGGGAGCTGTTTTTT. Translated: CASRTGPGELFF.

The V gene is TRBV28, the J gene TRBJ1-3; 9 nucleotides align to TRBD1. Trimming at V came to 2 bases and at J to 5 bases, leaving 7 bases not matched to a gene. Germline V gene data show CDR1 as MDHEN and CDR2 as SYDVKM. This CDR3 contains 16 residues. CDR3 DNA: TGTGCCAGCAGTTTAGCCGGGACAGGGCGCCGAAACACCATATATTTT. It encodes CASSLAGTGRRNTIYF.

V is TRBV28 and J is TRBJ2-7; TRBD1 agrees at 11 bases. Germline V CDR1 and CDR2: MDHEN, SYDVKM. This CDR3 comprises 15 residues. The V and J ends lost 5 bases and 4 bases, in that order; junction bases with no gene match: 7. This CDR3 reads CASSPTGTGGYEQYF. CDR3 DNA: TGTGCCAGCAGTCCAACCGGGACAGGGGGGTACGAGCAGTACTTC.

The chain recombines TRBV5-6 with TRBJ2-5; D ambiguous. The CDR3 loop spans 12 amino acids. Trimming stripped 0 bases from V and 7 bases from J, with 7 bases between. The germline V gene encodes CDR1 SGHDT and CDR2 YYEEEE. The CDR3 sequence: CASSLDPRTQYF. The CDR3, as DNA: TGTGCCAGCAGCTTGGACCCCAGGACCCAGTACTTC.

The chain recombines TRBV7-8 with TRBJ2-7; a possible D gene is TRBD1 (6 bases). The CDR3 runs 16 residues. Germline V CDR1 and CDR2: SGHVS, FQNEAQ. V lost 1 base and J 6 bases, leaving 19 bases between the germline ends. The CDR3 reads CASSLDSRGRPFEQYF. CDR3 nucleotides: TGTGCCAGCAGCTTAGACAGCAGGGGCAGACCTTTCGAGCAGTACTTC.

The V gene is TRBV25-1, the J gene TRBJ1-5, with 9 positions matching TRBD1. The CDR3 length is 14 residues. V trimming: 6 bases; J trimming: 7 bases; junction bases outside the gene matches: 7. Germline V CDR1 and CDR2: MGHDK, SYGVNS. CDR3 coding DNA: TGTGCCAGCAGAGACAGGGGGGCAGGACAGCCCCAGCATTTT. It yields the protein CASRDRGAGQPQHF.

This chain connects TRBV7-9 to TRBJ1-1; 7 bases fit TRBD1. The trim removed 5 bases at V and 3 bases at J, leaving 6 bases unmatched. In germline, CDR1 is SEHNR, CDR2 FQNEAQ (reference sequence). The CDR3 is made up of 14 amino acids. For the CDR3, the DNA is TGTGCCAGCAGCGACAGGGACGGGGACACTGAAGCTTTCTTT. It encodes CASSDRDGDTEAFF.

The gene calls are TRBV27 and TRBJ2-2; D gene ambiguous. The germline CDR1 and CDR2 sequences are MNHEY and SMNVEV (reference sequence). This CDR3 is built from 15 residues. The ends were cut back, 3 bases at V and 5 bases at J, with 13 bases in the middle. CDR3 in amino acids: CASSFYLPWTGELFF. The CDR3 nucleotides are TGTGCCAGCAGTTTCTATCTCCCTTGGACCGGGGAGCTGTTTTTT.

V usage is TRBV6-6 and J usage is TRBJ2-3, with 8 bases lining up with TRBD1. The CDR3 length is 13 residues. Looked up from germline, CDR1 is MNHNY and CDR2 is SVGAGI (reference sequence). V lost 6 bases and J lost 5; bases outside the gene matches: 4. The DNA for the CDR3 is TGTGCCAGCAGATGGACAGGGAAAGATACGCAGTATTTT. It codes for CASRWTGKDTQYF.

This clone was observed a handful of times. The rearrangement links TRBV4-2 to TRBJ2-3; TRBD2 matches 11 bases. Germline CDR1 reads LGHNA; CDR2 reads YNFKEQ. The V segment lost 8 bases and the J segment 2 bases; nucleotides outside the gene matches: 12. The CDR3 is 17 residues long. The CDR3 loop is CASGRLTSGRVTDTQYF. The CDR3, as DNA: TGTGCCAGCGGAAGGCTAACTAGCGGGAGAGTCACAGATACGCAGTATTTT.

The CDR3 DNA sequence: TGTGCCACCAGCAGAGAAGGGGAAACCAATGAAAAACTGTTTTTT. Its protein product is CATSREGETNEKLFF. The chain recombines TRBV15 with TRBJ1-4, with a possible D match to TRBD1 (5 bases). The CDR3 extends over 15 amino acids. The V end lost 0 bases, the J end lost 5 bases, and 10 bases lay between the germline ends. The germline gives CDR1 LNHNV, CDR2 YYDKDF (reference sequence).

This clone has just a few counts. In nucleotides, the CDR3 is TGTGCCATCAGTGACACCCGGGGCTACGAGCAGTACTTC. It codes for CAISDTRGYEQYF. V gene TRBV10-3 combines with J gene TRBJ2-7; possible D gene TRBD2, 5 bases. Germline V gene sequence: CDR1 ENHRY, CDR2 SYGVKD. The V end lost 3 bases, the J end lost 3 bases, and 9 bases lay between the germline ends. This CDR3 spans 13 amino acids.

The genes are TRBV6-5 and TRBJ2-2; TRBD2 is a possible D gene (5 bases). The V and J ends lost 2 bases and 6 bases respectively, with 16 bases between them. Germline values: CDR1 MNHEY, CDR2 SVGAGI. The CDR3 is 16 amino acids. The DNA for the CDR3 is TGTGCCAGCAGTTACGGGGAGCGCCCCGGGGCCGGGGAGCTGTTTTTT. Its translation: CASSYGERPGAGELFF.

The chain joins TRBV5-1 to TRBJ2-7, with TRBD1 matching 9 bases. The germline V gene has CDR1 SGHRS and CDR2 YFSETQ. The CDR3 has 16 amino acids. V lost 3 bases and J lost 1; bases outside the gene matches: 8. The CDR3 DNA follows: TGCGCCAGCAGCTCATTGGACAGGGGAGGGTCCTACGAGCAGTACTTC. It is translated as CASSSLDRGGSYEQYF. Filled out from reference TRBV5-1 and TRBJ2-7, the complete variable domain reads KAGVTQTPRYLIKTRGQQVTLSCSPISGHRSVSWYQQTPGQGLQFLFEYFSETQRNKGNFPGRFSGRQFSNSRSEMNVSTLELGDSALYLCASSSLDRGGSYEQYFGPGTRLTVT.

The chain combines TRBV10-3 with TRBJ2-7; 8 nucleotides align to TRBD2. The CDR3 consists of 15 residues. V lost 2 bases and J lost 2; bases outside the gene matches: 5. Germline CDR1 is ENHRY and CDR2 is SYGVKD. DNA for the CDR3: TGTGCCATCAGTGAGGGACTAGCCAAGCCCTACGAGCAGTACTTC. Translated: CAISEGLAKPYEQYF.

The genes are TRBV7-2 and TRBJ1-1; D uncertain. The CDR3 contains 12 residues. Trimming pared 8 bases from V and 1 base from J, leaving 8 bases between. Germline V lookup: CDR1 SGHTA, CDR2 FQGNSA. The CDR3 here is CASGYRNTEAFF. Here the CDR3 DNA reads TGTGCCAGCGGCTACAGGAACACTGAAGCTTTCTTT.

The count of this clone is one. The V gene is TRBV4-1, the J gene TRBJ2-7; D remains unclear. Germline V gene lookup returns CDR1 MGHRA and CDR2 YSYEKL. Trimming left V 1 base short and J 3 bases short, with 13 bases between. The CDR3 sequence is 15 residues long. This CDR3 reads CASSQVQNLDYEQYF. CDR3 sequence (DNA): TGCGCCAGCAGCCAAGTACAGAACCTGGACTACGAGCAGTACTTC.

This clone appeared a single time. The J gene is TRBJ2-1, the V gene TRBV4-3; D perhaps matches TRBD1 (6 bases). The CDR3 extends over 15 amino acids. Per germline, CDR1 LGHNA and CDR2 YSLEER. V was pared by 4 bases and J by 5 bases, with 15 bases between. CDR3 nucleotide sequence: TGCGCCAGCAGCCCCTCCCAGGGGATTCACAATGAGCAGTTCTTC. It is translated as CASSPSQGIHNEQFF.

The J gene is TRBJ2-5, the V gene TRBV9; maybe TRBD2 (5 bases). Germline CDR1 SGDLS, CDR2 YYNGEE. This CDR3 contains 14 residues. The V end lost 3 bases, the J end lost 0 bases, and 9 bases lay between the germline ends. CDR3 sequence: CASSEWEYQETQYF. The CDR3 DNA reads TGTGCCAGCAGCGAATGGGAGTACCAAGAGACCCAGTACTTC.

A few counts support this clone. The chain carries TRBV28 and TRBJ2-7, with TRBD2 matching 9 bases. Per the germline V gene, CDR1 is MDHEN and CDR2 is SYDVKM. Trimming removed 4 bases from V and 3 bases from J; junction bases left unmatched: 7. The CDR3 length is 15 residues. The CDR3 spells CASSSGREGSYEQYF. The CDR3 coding sequence is TGTGCCAGCAGTTCGGGGCGGGAGGGAAGCTACGAGCAGTACTTC. The full variable domain, rest sourced from reference TRBV28 and TRBJ2-7, is DVKVTQSSRYLVKRTGEKVFLECVQDMDHENMFWYRQDPGLGLRLIYFSYDVKMKEKGDIPEGYSVSREKKERFSLILESASTNQTSMYLCASSSGREGSYEQYFGPGTRLTVT.

This clone was seen just once. The CDR3 DNA follows: TGTGCCAGCACGAGACAGGGTCCGACCTACGAGCAGTACTTC. Translation gives CASTRQGPTYEQYF. The V gene is TRBV6-1, the J gene TRBJ2-7; TRBD1 matches at 7 bases. J gave up 2 bases and V 7 bases, and 8 bases lay outside the gene matches. The germline gives CDR1 MNHNS, CDR2 SASEGT. The CDR3 loop spans 14 amino acids.